This TCR beta chain was captured by sequencing in a study of beta chain features in type 1 diabetes. Across the whole study: Examination spanned 100 million to 130 million sorted cells from all samples. Whole-study findings and limits: Among patients with Type 1 diabetes, TCRB CDR3s were moderately but significantly shorter in every one of the four CD4+ subsets.

The germline gives CDR1 SGHAT, CDR2 FQNNGV. V gave up 5 bases and J gave up 7 bases, with 8 bases separating them. The CDR3 is 12 amino acids. Every donor had blood drawn once into heparin, around 120 mL on average. cDNA synthesis used the whole RNA isolate, giving expressed TCRB sequences. Some clones are missing from TCRdb's copy, which holds only in-frame ones; the method was immunoSEQ multiplex PCR. The sample comprises roughly 260,000 clones, about a tenth of which are singletons, and more than 0.015% rests with the top ten. This clone was detected only a few times. The antigen is undetermined. This TCR was recovered from a man aged 25-45 years with type 1 diabetes. Sequences were obtained from naive CD4+ T cells from blood. The chain recombines TRBV11-2 with TRBJ2-2; D is uncertain. For the CDR3, the DNA is TGTGCCAGCAGCCCCTTCGTCGGGGAGCTGTTTTTT. Its protein product is CASSPFVGELFF.